The rows below give T cell receptor beta chains drawn from one sample of a study of early T cells in non-severe SARS-CoV-2 infection. Each CDR3 protein is one row after TCRdb ran MiXCR on the 5' RACE reads. This sample has 45,000 to 55,000 distinct CDR3 sequences, with about 10% found just once. Sequencing was performed on whole blood. The receptor set was obtained from an adult who was a healthcare worker with PCR-confirmed SARS-CoV-2 infection or an uninfected control (not recorded which). Each CDR3 is given without its conserved first and last residue. Fields, in order: J gene, V gene, clone size, CDR3 protein. Clone size, where shown, is once, few, many, or a class for clones that have expanded.

TRBJ2-1,TRBV6-5,many,ASSISGRATYEQF
TRBJ2-1,TRBV7-2,many,ASSPLFSGRREQF
TRBJ1-1,TRBV6-1,many,ASRDLPGVSGEAF
TRBJ1-5,TRBV14,many,ASSQLNQPQH
TRBJ2-2,TRBV29-1,-,SVEEVSTGELF
TRBJ2-1,TRBV13,few,ASSPRAGAYNEQF
TRBJ2-7,TRBV11-2,-,ASSLVGTYEQY
TRBJ2-5,TRBV11-2,many,ASSAKETQY
TRBJ2-1,TRBV2,few,ASSERPPGAHNEQF
TRBJ2-7,TRBV9,few,ASSYGAAYEQY
TRBJ2-7,TRBV7-6,few,ASSLTGGAAEQY
TRBJ2-7,TRBV11-2,few,ASSLAGGPAYEQY
TRBJ2-3,TRBV29-1,few,SVEKSPRTDTQY
TRBJ2-1,TRBV6-5,-,ASSYVVAVSYNEQF
TRBJ2-3,TRBV6-5,few,ASSFGSPSTDTQY
TRBJ1-5,TRBV20-1,few,SARAEISSEPQH
TRBJ2-1,TRBV5-1,many,ASSWGVDNAYNEQF
TRBJ2-7,TRBV20-1,-,SARASGSVYEQY
TRBJ1-1,TRBV3-1,-,ASSHRGQGAPEAF
TRBJ2-7,TRBV4-1,many,ASSQPPDEQY
TRBJ1-1,TRBV5-6,few,ASSSGQPLNTEAF
TRBJ2-7,TRBV2,few,ASSAGLAGVLSVRYEQY